This TCR beta chain was documented in a study of blood T cell repertoires in COVID-19. About the research overall: PBMCs, B-cell-depleted T cells, or T cells were the source of the cDNA or gDNA that made up the material.

The table came from immunoSEQ multiplex PCR; TCRdb's copy has only in-frame clones and leaves some out. The data show about 400,000 clones, with around 92% seen just once and around 1.7% held by the top ten. Resolution of symptoms, clearance, or two negative PCRs was present in recovered Cohort 3 donors. Deletions cut 1 base from V and 12 bases from J, with 18 bases between. CDR1 is SEHNR and CDR2 is FQNEAQ in the germline V gene (reference sequence). The CDR3 has 14 residues. The sequenced sample consisted of PBMCs or T cells enriched from blood (not recorded which). This clonotype was obtained from a woman aged 25 to 45 who had recovered from COVID-19. The V call is TRBV7-9, the J call TRBJ1-2; tentative D call: TRBD1 (5 bases). The CDR3 bases are TGTGCCAGCAGCTTAGATACTCTGGGGCTATTGAACACCTTC. Translating it yields CASSLDTLGLLNTF. Combining the CDR3 with reference TRBV7-9 and TRBJ1-2 gives the whole variable domain DTGVSQNPRHKITKRGQNVTFRCDPISEHNRLYWYRQTLGQGPEFLTYFQNEAQLEKSRLLSDRFSAERPKGSFSTLEIQRTEQGDSAMYLCASSLDTLGLLNTFGSGTRLTVV.